These 20 T cell receptor beta chains share one sample of origin, sequenced in a study of human T cells and chemical hapten exposure. TCRdb redid the calling of the RACE reads with MiXCR, one entry per CDR3 protein. The sample has 180,000 or so distinct CDR3 sequences, around 30% seen once. Indicated time point: pre-sensitization, week 0. Described treatment: therapeutic diphenylcyclopropenone sensitization with weekly scalp DPC. The material was whole blood, obtained in connection with sensitization to the hapten diphenylcyclopropenone (DPC). The receptors here all came from a woman younger than 45 with alopecia areata. Some clones in this sample may be carry-over from other donors' samples.

The V gene is TRBV6-2 or TRBV6-3, the J gene TRBJ1-5, with 10 bases matching TRBD1. There are 14 residues in the CDR3. The V gene end was trimmed by 10 bases and the J gene end by 0 bases; junction bases not matched to a gene: 3. Looked up from germline, CDR1 is MNHEY and CDR2 is SVGEGT. The CDR3 DNA sequence: TGTGCCACCGGGACAGGGGCTAGCAATCAGCCCCAGCATTTT. Translated, it gives CATGTGASNQPQHF.

This clonotype was observed a few times. The genes are TRBV19 and TRBJ1-5; TRBD1 might be the D (5 bases). The germline gives CDR1 LNHDA, CDR2 SQIVND (reference sequence). The CDR3 length is 14 residues. Between the trimmed V and J ends, which lost 7 bases and 8 bases, there was a span of 18 bases. In DNA, the CDR3 is TGTGCCAGTACCCAGGGCACCCTGATGAAGCCCCAGCATTTT. Its protein product is CASTQGTLMKPQHF.

This clonotype was seen only a few times. The chain has TRBV28 and TRBJ1-4; 11 bases align to TRBD1. After removal of 6 bases from V and 8 bases from J, the junction contained 5 bases not matched to a gene. This CDR3 is 14 amino acids long. Germline values: CDR1 MDHEN, CDR2 SYDVKM. The CDR3 loop is CASRRTGGLEKLFF. CDR3 sequence (DNA): TGTGCCAGCAGAAGGACAGGGGGCCTGGAAAAACTGTTTTTT.

This clonotype was recorded at least ten times. The chain joins TRBV11-2 to TRBJ2-3; tentative D call: TRBD1 (5 bases). Trimming removed 1 base at V and 6 bases at J, with 14 bases between. In germline, CDR1 is SGHAT, CDR2 FQNNGV. This CDR3 has 15 residues. CDR3: CASSLVLAGPDTQYF. CDR3 coding DNA: TGTGCCAGCAGCTTAGTCTTGGCAGGGCCGGATACGCAGTATTTT.

The chain employs TRBV28 and TRBJ1-2, with D maybe TRBD1 (6 bases). Deletions cut 6 bases from V and 2 bases from J, with 16 bases between. CDR3 length equals 15 residues. Germline CDR1 MDHEN, CDR2 SYDVKM. The CDR3 spells CASSPPGGQNYGYTF. Written as DNA, the CDR3 is TGTGCCAGCAGCCCCCCCGGGGGGCAGAACTATGGCTACACCTTC.

The genes are TRBV29-1 and TRBJ2-7, with TRBD1 matching over 7 bases. Germline V gene sequence: CDR1 SQVTM, CDR2 ANQGSEA. The length of the CDR3 is 13 residues. V was clipped by 6 bases and J by 2 bases; unmatched bases: 7. CDR3 loop: CSVGDSDPYEQYF. The CDR3 DNA reads TGCAGCGTCGGGGACAGTGACCCCTACGAGCAGTACTTC.

This clonotype has only a few counts. The rearrangement joins TRBV5-1 to TRBJ2-4, with 7 bases that match TRBD1. V lost 2 bases, J lost 4 bases, and 3 bases stayed unmatched. The CDR3 is 14 amino acids. Germline V gene lookup returns CDR1 SGHRS and CDR2 YFSETQ. CDR3 coding DNA: TGCGCCAGCAGCTTCGGGACAGATAAAAACATTCAGTACTTC. This gives the protein CASSFGTDKNIQYF.

This rearrangement joins TRBV10-3 to TRBJ1-2; 7 bases line up with TRBD1. Losses at the gene ends were 7 bases for V and 4 bases for J; bases not matched to a gene: 6. CDR3 length: 13 residues. The germline V gene encodes CDR1 ENHRY and CDR2 SYGVKD. The CDR3 DNA reads as TGTGCCATCACCGGGACAGTAGGCTATGGCTACACCTTC. This codes for CAITGTVGYGYTF.

This clonotype has more than one count but fewer than ten. The chain links TRBV12-3 or TRBV12-4 to TRBJ2-3, with 8 bases lining up with TRBD2. Trimming took 6 bases from V and 6 from J; bases not matched to a gene: 17. The CDR3 totals 17 residues. CDR3 residues: CASRPLAPGTSSDTQYF. The DNA of the CDR3 is TGTGCCAGCAGGCCGTTAGCGCCCGGGACTAGTAGCGATACGCAGTATTTT.

The chain uses TRBV20-1 and TRBJ2-7, with D unclear. The CDR3 extends over 15 amino acids. CDR1 is DFQATT, CDR2 SNEGSKA, per germline (reference sequence). Trimming stripped 6 bases from V and 0 bases from J, with 18 bases between. CDR3 region: CSAGSAGFSSYEQYF. DNA of the CDR3: TGCAGTGCCGGAAGTGCAGGCTTCAGCTCCTACGAGCAGTACTTC.

The chain joins TRBV9 to TRBJ2-2, with D perhaps matching TRBD1 or TRBD2 (5 bases each). There are 17 residues in the CDR3. V was shortened by 0 bases and J by 5 bases, with 17 bases between the two germline ends. Germline-derived CDR1 and CDR2 are SGDLS and YYNGEE. The CDR3: CASSVALWDGVTGELFF. In nucleotides, the CDR3 is TGTGCCAGCAGCGTAGCTTTATGGGACGGAGTTACCGGGGAGCTGTTTTTT.

J is TRBJ2-1 and V is TRBV29-1; possible D gene TRBD1, 5 bases. This CDR3 region has 10 residues. Between the trimmed V and J ends, which lost 4 bases and 9 bases, there was a span of 7 bases. From germline, CDR1 is SQVTM and CDR2 ANQGSEA. CDR3 nucleotide sequence: TGCAGCGTTGGGACAAGTGAGCAGTTCTTC. Its protein is CSVGTSEQFF.

The V call is TRBV10-3, the J call TRBJ2-1; possible D gene TRBD2, 6 bases. Germline loops: CDR1 ENHRY, CDR2 SYGVKD. The CDR3 covers 13 residues. The V end lost 7 bases, the J end lost 5 bases, and 12 bases lay between the germline ends. The CDR3 DNA sequence: TGTGCCATCAATGCCAGGGAGGACAATGAGCAGTTCTTC. Translated: CAINAREDNEQFF.

CDR3 coding DNA: TGCAGCGGGGCGGGGTCTGGAAACACCATATATTTT. Translated: CSGAGSGNTIYF. The J gene is TRBJ1-3, the V gene TRBV29-1, with D unclear. CDR3 length equals 12 residues. Germline CDR1 is SQVTM and CDR2 is ANQGSEA. The germline V and J ends were trimmed by 7 bases and 1 base, with 8 bases remaining between them.

This chain uses TRBV7-3 with TRBJ1-2; 8 nucleotides agree with TRBD1. CDR3 size: 14 residues. V was pared by 1 base and J by 10 bases, with 8 bases of the junction left unmatched. Germline-derived CDR1 and CDR2 are SGHTA and FQGTGA. As DNA, the CDR3 is TGTGCCAGCAGCTTAAGTCAGACAGGGGTAAACTACACCTTC. Its protein product is CASSLSQTGVNYTF.

The CDR3 spells CASSVALAGVGFGEQFF. The CDR3 DNA sequence: TGTGCCAGCAGCGTAGCTTTGGCGGGAGTGGGCTTTGGTGAGCAGTTCTTC. The rearrangement links TRBV9 to TRBJ2-1; the match to TRBD2 covers 7 bases. This CDR3 is 17 amino acids long. J was trimmed by 9 bases and V by 0 bases; bases with no gene match: 15. Germline V lookup: CDR1 SGDLS, CDR2 YYNGEE.

The V gene is TRBV5-1, the J gene TRBJ2-2; 9 bases map to TRBD2. Trimming cost V 3 bases and J 2 bases; bases outside gene matches: 11. The germline V gene encodes CDR1 SGHRS and CDR2 YFSETQ. The CDR3 contains 18 residues. CDR3 residues: CASSSGWLAGNNTGELFF. CDR3 nucleotides: TGCGCCAGCAGCTCTGGGTGGCTAGCGGGGAATAACACCGGGGAGCTGTTTTTT.

This clonotype was counted a few times. V gene TRBV29-1 combines with J gene TRBJ2-2; no clear D. This CDR3 is 13 amino acids long. CDR1 is SQVTM, CDR2 ANQGSEA, per germline. V was cut by 4 bases and J by 2 bases, with 8 bases left in between. This CDR3 reads CSVGRSNTGELFF. The CDR3 DNA reads as TGCAGCGTTGGCAGGAGTAACACCGGGGAGCTGTTTTTT.

Only a few counts were recorded for this clonotype. The gene calls are TRBV7-9 and TRBJ2-3; tentatively, D is TRBD1 or TRBD2 (5 bases each). V was trimmed by 1 base and J by 14 bases, leaving 13 bases between them. The CDR3 extends over 12 amino acids. Germline lookup yields CDR1 SEHNR and CDR2 FQNEAQ (reference sequence). The CDR3 spells CASSLGDGRRYF. The DNA of the CDR3 is TGTGCCAGCAGCTTAGGGGACGGACGCCGGTATTTT. The full variable domain, its missing parts supplied by reference TRBV7-9 and TRBJ2-3, is DTGVSQNPRHKITKRGQNVTFRCDPISEHNRLYWYRQTLGQGPEFLTYFQNEAQLEKSRLLSDRFSAERPKGSFSTLEIQRTEQGDSAMYLCASSLGDGRRYFGPGTRLTVL.

For the CDR3, the DNA is TGCAGTGCCCGACGACAGGCCCCGGGCAAAAACATTCAGTACTTC. Amino acids: CSARRQAPGKNIQYF. The chain employs TRBV20-1 and TRBJ2-4, with a weak D call TRBD1 (6 bases). This CDR3 contains 15 residues. V was cut by 6 bases and J by 3 bases, with 18 bases left in between. CDR1 and CDR2 from the germline V gene are DFQATT and SNEGSKA (reference sequence).